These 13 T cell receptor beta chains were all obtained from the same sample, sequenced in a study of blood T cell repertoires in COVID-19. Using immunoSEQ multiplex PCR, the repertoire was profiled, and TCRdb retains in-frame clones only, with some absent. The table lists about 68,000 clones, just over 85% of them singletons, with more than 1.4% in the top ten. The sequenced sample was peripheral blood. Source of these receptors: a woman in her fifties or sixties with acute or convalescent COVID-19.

CDR3 nucleotides: TGTGCCAGCAGTACGACAGGGGATCTCTACGAGCAGTACTTC. This codes for CASSTTGDLYEQYF. The chain joins TRBV28 to TRBJ2-7; 8 nucleotides match TRBD1. The CDR3 has 14 residues. Losses at the gene ends were 5 bases for V and 3 bases for J; bases not matched to a gene: 6. In germline, CDR1 is MDHEN, CDR2 SYDVKM. Together with reference TRBV28 and TRBJ2-7, the CDR3 gives the full variable domain: DVKVTQSSRYLVKRTGEKVFLECVQDMDHENMFWYRQDPGLGLRLIYFSYDVKMKEKGDIPEGYSVSREKKERFSLILESASTNQTSMYLCASSTTGDLYEQYFGPGTRLTVT.

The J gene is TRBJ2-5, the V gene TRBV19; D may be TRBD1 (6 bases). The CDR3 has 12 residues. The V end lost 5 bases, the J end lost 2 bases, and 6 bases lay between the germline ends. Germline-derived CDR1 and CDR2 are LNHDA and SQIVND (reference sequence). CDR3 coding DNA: TGTGCCAGTAGTCAGGGGCAAGAGACCCAGTACTTC. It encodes CASSQGQETQYF.

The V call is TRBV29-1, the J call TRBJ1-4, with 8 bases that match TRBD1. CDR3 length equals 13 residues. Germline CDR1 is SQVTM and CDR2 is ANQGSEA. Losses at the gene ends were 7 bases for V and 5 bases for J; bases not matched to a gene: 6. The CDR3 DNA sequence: TGCAGCGCCTCAGGGGGCGGGAATGAAAAACTGTTTTTT. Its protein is CSASGGGNEKLFF.

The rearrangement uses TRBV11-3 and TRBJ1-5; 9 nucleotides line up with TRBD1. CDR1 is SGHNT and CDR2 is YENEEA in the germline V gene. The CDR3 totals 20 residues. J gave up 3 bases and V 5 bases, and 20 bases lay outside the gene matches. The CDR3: CASSRQEHSGQGANNQPQHF. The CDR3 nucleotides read TGTGCCAGCAGCCGTCAAGAACACTCGGGACAGGGTGCAAACAATCAGCCCCAGCATTTT.

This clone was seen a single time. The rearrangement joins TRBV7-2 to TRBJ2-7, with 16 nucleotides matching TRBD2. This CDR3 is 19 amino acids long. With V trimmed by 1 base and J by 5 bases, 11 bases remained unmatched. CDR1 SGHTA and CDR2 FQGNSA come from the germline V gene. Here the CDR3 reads CASSLDAMGLAGGLDEQYF. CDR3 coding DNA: TGTGCCAGCAGCTTAGACGCTATGGGACTAGCGGGAGGGCTCGACGAGCAGTACTTC. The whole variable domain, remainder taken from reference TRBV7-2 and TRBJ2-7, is GAGVSQSPSNKVTEKGKDVELRCDPISGHTALYWYRQSLGQGLEFLIYFQGNSAPDKSGLPSDRFSAERTGGSVSTLTIQRTQQEDSAVYLCASSLDAMGLAGGLDEQYFGPGTRLTVT.

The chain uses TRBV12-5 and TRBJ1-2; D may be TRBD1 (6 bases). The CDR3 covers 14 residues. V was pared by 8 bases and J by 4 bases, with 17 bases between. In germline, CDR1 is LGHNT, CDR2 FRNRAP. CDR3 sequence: CASRLRGSRYGYTF. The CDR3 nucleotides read TGTGCTAGTCGACTTAGGGGGTCGCGCTATGGCTACACCTTC.

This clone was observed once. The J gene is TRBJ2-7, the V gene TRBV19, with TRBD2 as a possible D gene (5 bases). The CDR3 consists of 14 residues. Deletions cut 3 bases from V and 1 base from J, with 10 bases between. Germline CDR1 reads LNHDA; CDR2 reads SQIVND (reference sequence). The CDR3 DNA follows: TGTGCCAGTAGTATGTTTGAGCGGTCCTACGAGCAGTACTTC. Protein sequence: CASSMFERSYEQYF.

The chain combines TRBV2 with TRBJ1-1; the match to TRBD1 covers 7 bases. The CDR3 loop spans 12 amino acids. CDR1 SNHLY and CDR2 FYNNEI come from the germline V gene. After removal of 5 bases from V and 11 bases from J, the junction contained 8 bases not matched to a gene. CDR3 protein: CASSNRGQGAFF. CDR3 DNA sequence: TGTGCCAGCAGTAACAGGGGTCAAGGGGCTTTCTTT.

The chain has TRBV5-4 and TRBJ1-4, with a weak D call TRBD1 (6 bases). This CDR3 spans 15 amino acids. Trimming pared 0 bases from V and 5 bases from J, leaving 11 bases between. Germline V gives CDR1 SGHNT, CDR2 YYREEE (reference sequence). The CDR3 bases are TGTGCCAGCAGCTTGGCCGGGGGGCCAAATGAAAAACTGTTTTTT. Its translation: CASSLAGGPNEKLFF.

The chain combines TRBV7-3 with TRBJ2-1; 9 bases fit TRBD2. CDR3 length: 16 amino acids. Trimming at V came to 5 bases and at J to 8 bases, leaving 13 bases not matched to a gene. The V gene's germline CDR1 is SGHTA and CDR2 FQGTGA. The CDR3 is CASSARRGGRVHEQFF. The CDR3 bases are TGTGCCAGCAGCGCCCGCCGTGGCGGGAGGGTCCATGAGCAGTTCTTC.

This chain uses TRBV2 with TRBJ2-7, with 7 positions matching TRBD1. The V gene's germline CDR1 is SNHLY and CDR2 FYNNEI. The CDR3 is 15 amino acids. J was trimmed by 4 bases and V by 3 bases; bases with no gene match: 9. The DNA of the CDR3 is TGTGCCAGCAGTGAGCTGACAGGGCGGATTTACGAGCAGTACTTC. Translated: CASSELTGRIYEQYF. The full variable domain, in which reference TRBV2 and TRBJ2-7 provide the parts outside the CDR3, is EPEVTQTPSHQVTQMGQEVILRCVPISNHLYFYWYRQILGQKVEFLVSFYNNEISEKSEIFDDQFSVERPDGSNFTLKIRSTKLEDSAMYFCASSELTGRIYEQYFGPGTRLTVT.

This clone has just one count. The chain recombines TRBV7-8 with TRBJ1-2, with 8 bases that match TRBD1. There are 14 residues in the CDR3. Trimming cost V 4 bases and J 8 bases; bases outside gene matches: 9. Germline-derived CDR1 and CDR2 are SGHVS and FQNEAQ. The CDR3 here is CASSSRTGSRGYTF. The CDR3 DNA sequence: TGTGCCAGCAGCTCACGGACAGGGTCGAGGGGCTACACCTTC.

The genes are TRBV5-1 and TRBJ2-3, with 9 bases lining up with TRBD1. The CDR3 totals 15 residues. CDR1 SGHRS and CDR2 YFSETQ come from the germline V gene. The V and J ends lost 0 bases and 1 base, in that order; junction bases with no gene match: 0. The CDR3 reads CASSLGTGGTDTQYF. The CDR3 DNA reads TGCGCCAGCAGCTTGGGGACAGGGGGCACAGATACGCAGTATTTT.